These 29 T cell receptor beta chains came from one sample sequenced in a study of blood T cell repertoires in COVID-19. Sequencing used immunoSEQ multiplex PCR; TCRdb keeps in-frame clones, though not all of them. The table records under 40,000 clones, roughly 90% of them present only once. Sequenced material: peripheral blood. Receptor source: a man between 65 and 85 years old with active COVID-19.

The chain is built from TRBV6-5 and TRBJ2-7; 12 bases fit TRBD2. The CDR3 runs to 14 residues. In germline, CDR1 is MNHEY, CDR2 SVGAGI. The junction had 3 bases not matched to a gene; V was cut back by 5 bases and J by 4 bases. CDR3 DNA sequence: TGTGCCAGCAGTAAGGGACTAGCGGGTTACGAGCAGTACTTC. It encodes CASSKGLAGYEQYF.

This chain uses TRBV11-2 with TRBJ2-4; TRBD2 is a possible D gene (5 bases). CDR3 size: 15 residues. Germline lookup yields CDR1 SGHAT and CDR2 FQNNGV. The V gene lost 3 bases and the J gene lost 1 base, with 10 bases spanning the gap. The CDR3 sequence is CASSFSAVAKNIQYF. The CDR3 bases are TGTGCCAGCAGCTTCTCAGCGGTCGCCAAAAACATTCAGTACTTC.

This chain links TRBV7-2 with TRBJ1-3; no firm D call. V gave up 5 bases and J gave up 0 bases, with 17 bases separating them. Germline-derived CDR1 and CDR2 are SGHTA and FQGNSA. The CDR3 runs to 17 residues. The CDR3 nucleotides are TGTGCCAGCAGCCCCCCGGGAGGGAGGGTCTCTGGAAACACCATATATTTT. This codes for CASSPPGGRVSGNTIYF.

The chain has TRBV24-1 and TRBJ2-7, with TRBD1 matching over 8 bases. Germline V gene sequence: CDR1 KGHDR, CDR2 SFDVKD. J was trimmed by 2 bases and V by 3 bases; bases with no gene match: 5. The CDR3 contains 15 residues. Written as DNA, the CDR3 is TGTGCCACCAGTGATCCCCGGGACAGGACCTACGAGCAGTACTTC. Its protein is CATSDPRDRTYEQYF.

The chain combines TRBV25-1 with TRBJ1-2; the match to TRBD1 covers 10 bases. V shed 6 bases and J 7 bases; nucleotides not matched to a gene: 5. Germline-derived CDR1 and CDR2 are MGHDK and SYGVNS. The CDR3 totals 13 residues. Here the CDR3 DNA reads TGTGCCAGCAGAGCGACAGGGGGCAGTGGCTACACCTTC. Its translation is CASRATGGSGYTF.

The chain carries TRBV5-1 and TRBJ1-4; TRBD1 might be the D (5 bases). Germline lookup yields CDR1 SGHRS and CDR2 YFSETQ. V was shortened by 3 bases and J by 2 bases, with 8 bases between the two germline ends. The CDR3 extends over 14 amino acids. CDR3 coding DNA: TGCGCCAGCAGCTCGACAGTTACTAATGAAAAACTGTTTTTT. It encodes CASSSTVTNEKLFF.

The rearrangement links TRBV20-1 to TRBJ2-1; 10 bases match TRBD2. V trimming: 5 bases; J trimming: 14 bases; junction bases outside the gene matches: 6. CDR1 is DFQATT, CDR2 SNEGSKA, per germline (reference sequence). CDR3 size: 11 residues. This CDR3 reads CSALSGRPEFF. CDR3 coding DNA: TGCAGTGCTCTTAGCGGGAGGCCTGAGTTCTTC.

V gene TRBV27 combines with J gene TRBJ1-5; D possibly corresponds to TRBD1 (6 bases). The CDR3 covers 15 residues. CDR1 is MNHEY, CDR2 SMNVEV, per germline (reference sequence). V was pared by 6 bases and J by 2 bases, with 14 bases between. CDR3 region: CASSQGKSGNQPQHF. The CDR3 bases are TGTGCCAGCAGCCAGGGGAAGTCGGGCAATCAGCCCCAGCATTTT.

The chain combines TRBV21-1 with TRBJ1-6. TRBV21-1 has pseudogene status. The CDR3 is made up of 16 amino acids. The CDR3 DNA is TGTGCCAGCAGCAATGCGGAAAGCTCCTATAATTCACCCCTCCACTTT. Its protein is CASSNAESSYNSPLHF.

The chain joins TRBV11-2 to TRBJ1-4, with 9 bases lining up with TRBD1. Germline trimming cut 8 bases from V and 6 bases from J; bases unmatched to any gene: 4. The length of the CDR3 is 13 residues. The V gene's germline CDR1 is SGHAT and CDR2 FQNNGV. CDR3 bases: TGTGCCAGCTCCAGGGACAGGGATGAAAAACTGTTTTTT. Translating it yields CASSRDRDEKLFF.

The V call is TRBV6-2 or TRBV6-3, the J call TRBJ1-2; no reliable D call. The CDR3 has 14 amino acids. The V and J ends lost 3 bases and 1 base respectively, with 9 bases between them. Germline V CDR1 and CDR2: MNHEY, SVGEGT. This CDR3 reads CASSYGRDNYGYTF. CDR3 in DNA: TGTGCCAGCAGTTATGGTCGGGATAACTATGGCTACACCTTC.

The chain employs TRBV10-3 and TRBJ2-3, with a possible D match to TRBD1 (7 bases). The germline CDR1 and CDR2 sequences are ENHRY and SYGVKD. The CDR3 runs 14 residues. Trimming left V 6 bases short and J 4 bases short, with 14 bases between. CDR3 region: CAISLQGGPDTQYF. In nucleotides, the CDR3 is TGTGCCATCAGCCTGCAGGGGGGCCCAGATACGCAGTATTTT.

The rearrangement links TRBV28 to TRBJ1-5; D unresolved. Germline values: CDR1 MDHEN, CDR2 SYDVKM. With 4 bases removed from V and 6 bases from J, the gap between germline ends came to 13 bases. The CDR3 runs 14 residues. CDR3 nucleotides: TGTGCCAGCAGTTGGTCCCCGCGGGTTCAGCCCCAGCATTTT. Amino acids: CASSWSPRVQPQHF.

The CDR3 DNA reads TGTGCCAGCAGTTACTCGAGCAGGGGGACCTCCTACGAGCAGTACTTC. As protein: CASSYSSRGTSYEQYF. This chain links TRBV6-5 with TRBJ2-7, with 7 nucleotides matching TRBD1. V dropped 0 bases and J dropped 0; count of bases not matched to a gene: 5. CDR1 is MNHEY and CDR2 is SVGAGI in the germline V gene. CDR3 size: 16 residues.

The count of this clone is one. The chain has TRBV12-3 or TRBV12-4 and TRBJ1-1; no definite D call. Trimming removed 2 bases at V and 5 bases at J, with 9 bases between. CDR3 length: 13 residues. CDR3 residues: CASSLSVGTEAFF. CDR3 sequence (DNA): TGTGCCAGCAGTTTAAGCGTTGGGACTGAAGCTTTCTTT.

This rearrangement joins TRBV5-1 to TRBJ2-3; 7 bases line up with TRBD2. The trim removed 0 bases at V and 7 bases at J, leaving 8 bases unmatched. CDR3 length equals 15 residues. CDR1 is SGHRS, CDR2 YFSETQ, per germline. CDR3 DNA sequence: TGCGCCAGCAGCTTGGCGGCTAGCGGAGGATATACGCAGTATTTT. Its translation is CASSLAASGGYTQYF.

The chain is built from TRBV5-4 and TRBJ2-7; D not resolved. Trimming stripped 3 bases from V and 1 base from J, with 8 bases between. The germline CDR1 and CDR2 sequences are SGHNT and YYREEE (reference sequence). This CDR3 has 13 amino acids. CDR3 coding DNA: TGTGCCAGCAGCTCACAGAATTCCTACGAGCAGTACTTC. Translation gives CASSSQNSYEQYF. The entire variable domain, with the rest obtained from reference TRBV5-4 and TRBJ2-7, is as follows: ETGVTQSPTHLIKTRGQQVTLRCSSQSGHNTVSWYQQALGQGPQFIFQYYREEENGRGNFPPRFSGLQFPNYSSELNVNALELDDSALYLCASSSQNSYEQYFGPGTRLTVT.

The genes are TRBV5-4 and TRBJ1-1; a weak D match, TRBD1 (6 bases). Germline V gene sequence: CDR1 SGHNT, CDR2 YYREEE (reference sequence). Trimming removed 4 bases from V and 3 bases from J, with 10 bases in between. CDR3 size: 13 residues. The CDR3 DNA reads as TGTGCCAGCAGCAAACAGGGTTACACTGAAGCTTTCTTT. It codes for CASSKQGYTEAFF.

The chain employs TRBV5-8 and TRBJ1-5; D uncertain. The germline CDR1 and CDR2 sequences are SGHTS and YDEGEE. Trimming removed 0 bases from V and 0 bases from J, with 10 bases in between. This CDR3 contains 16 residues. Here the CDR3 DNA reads TGTGCCAGCAGCTTGGCCGGGTCTTATAGCAATCAGCCCCAGCATTTT. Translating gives CASSLAGSYSNQPQHF.

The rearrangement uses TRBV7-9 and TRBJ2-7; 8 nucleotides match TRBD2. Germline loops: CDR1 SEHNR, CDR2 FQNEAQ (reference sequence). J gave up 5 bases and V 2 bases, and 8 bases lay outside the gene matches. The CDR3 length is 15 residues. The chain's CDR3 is CASSLFGGEENEQYF. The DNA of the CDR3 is TGTGCCAGCAGCTTATTCGGGGGGGAGGAAAACGAGCAGTACTTC.

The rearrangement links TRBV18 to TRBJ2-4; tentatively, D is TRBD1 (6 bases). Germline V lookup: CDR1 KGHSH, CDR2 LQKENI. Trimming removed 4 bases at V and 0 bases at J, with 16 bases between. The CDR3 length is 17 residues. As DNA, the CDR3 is TGTGCCAGCTCACGGGTGTTCCAGGGGATAGCCAAAAACATTCAGTACTTC. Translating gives CASSRVFQGIAKNIQYF.

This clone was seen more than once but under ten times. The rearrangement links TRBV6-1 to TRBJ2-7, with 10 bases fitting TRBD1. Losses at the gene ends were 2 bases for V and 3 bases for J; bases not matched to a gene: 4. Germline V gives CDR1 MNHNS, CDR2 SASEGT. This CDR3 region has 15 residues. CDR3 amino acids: CASSEYRTGGYEQYF. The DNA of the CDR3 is TGTGCCAGCAGTGAATACCGGACAGGGGGCTACGAGCAGTACTTC.

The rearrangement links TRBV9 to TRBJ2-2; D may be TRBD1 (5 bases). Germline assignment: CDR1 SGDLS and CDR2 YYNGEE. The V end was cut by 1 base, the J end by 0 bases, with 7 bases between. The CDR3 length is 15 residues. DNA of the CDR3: TGTGCCAGCAGCGTAAGGGGATCGAACACCGGGGAGCTGTTTTTT. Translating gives CASSVRGSNTGELFF.

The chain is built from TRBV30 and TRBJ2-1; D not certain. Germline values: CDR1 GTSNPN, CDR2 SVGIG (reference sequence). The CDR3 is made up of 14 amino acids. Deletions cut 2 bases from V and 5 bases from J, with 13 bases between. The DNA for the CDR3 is TGTGCCTGGAGTCGGTCTAGACGGAACAATGAGCAGTTCTTC. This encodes CAWSRSRRNNEQFF.

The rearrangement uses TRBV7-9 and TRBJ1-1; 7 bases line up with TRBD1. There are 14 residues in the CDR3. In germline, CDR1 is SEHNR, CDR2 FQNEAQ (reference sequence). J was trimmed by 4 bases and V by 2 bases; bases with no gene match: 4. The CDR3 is CASSLTTGATEAFF. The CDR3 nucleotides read TGTGCCAGCAGCTTAACTACAGGGGCCACTGAAGCTTTCTTT.

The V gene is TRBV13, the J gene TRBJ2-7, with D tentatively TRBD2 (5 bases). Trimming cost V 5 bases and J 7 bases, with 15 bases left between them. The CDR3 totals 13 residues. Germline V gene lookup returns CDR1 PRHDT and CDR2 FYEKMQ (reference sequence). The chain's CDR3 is CASSPGRWEEQYF. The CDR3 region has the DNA TGTGCCAGCAGCCCCGGCCGGTGGGAGGAGCAGTACTTC.

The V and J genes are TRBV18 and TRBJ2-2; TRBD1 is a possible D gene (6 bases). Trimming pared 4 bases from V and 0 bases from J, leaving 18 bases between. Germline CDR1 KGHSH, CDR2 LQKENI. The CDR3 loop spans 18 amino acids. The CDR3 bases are TGTGCCAGCTCACGGGGATCGGGACAAGAATCGAACACCGGGGAGCTGTTTTTT. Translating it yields CASSRGSGQESNTGELFF.

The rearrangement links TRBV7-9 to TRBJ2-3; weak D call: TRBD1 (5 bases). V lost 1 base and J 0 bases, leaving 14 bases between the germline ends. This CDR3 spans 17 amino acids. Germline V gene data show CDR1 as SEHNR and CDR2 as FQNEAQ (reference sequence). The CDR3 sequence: CASSLEALGVSTDTQYF. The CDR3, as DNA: TGTGCCAGCAGCTTAGAGGCGCTAGGGGTGAGCACAGATACGCAGTATTTT.

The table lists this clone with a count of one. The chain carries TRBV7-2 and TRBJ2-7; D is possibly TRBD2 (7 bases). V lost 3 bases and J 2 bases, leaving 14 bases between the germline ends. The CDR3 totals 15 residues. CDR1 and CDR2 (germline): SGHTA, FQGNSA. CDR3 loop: CASSLGGPGTYEQYF. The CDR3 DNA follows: TGTGCCAGCAGCTTGGGGGGGCCGGGCACCTACGAGCAGTACTTC.